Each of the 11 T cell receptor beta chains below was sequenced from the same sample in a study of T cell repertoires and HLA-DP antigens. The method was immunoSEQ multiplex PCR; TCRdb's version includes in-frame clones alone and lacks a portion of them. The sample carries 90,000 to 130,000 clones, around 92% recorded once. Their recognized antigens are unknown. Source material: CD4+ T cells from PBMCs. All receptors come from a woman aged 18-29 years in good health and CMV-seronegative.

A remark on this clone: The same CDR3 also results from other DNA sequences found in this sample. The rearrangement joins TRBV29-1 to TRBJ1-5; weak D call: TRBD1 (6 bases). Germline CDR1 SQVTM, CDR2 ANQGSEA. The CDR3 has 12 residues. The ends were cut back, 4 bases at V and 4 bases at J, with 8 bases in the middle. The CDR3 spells CSVAGANQPQHF. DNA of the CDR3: TGCAGCGTTGCGGGGGCTAATCAGCCCCAGCATTTT.

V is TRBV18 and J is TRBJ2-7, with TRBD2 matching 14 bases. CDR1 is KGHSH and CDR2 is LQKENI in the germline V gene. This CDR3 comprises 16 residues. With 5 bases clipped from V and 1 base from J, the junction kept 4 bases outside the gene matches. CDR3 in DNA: TGTGCCAGCTCATCAGGACTAGCGGGAGGTTCCTACGAGCAGTACTTC. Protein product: CASSSGLAGGSYEQYF.

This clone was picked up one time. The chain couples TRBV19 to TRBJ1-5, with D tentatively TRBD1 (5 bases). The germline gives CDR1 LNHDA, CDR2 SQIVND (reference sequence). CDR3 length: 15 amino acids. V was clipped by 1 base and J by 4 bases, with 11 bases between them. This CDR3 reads CASSIAPRQNQPQHF. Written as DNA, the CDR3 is TGTGCCAGTAGTATAGCCCCCAGACAGAATCAGCCCCAGCATTTT.

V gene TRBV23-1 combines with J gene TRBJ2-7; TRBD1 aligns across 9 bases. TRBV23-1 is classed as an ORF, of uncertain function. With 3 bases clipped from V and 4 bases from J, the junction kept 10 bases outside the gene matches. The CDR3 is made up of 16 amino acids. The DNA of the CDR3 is TGCGCCAGCAGTCACTCCTTTGACAGGGGGGGGTACGAGCAGTACGTC. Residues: CASSHSFDRGGYEQYV.

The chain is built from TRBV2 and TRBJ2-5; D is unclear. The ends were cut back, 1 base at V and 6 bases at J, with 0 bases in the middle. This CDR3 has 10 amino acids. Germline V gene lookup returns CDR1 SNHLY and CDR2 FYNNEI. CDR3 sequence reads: CASSEETQYF. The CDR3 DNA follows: TGTGCCAGCAGTGAAGAGACCCAGTACTTC. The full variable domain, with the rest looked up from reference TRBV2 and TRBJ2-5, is EPEVTQTPSHQVTQMGQEVILRCVPISNHLYFYWYRQILGQKVEFLVSFYNNEISEKSEIFDDQFSVERPDGSNFTLKIRSTKLEDSAMYFCASSEETQYFGPGTRLLVL.

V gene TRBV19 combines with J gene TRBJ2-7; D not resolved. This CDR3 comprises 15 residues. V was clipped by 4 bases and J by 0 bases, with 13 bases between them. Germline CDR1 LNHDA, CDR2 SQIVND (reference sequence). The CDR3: CASSTRYTSSYEQYF. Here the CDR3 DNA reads TGTGCCAGTAGTACTCGGTACACGAGCTCCTACGAGCAGTACTTC.

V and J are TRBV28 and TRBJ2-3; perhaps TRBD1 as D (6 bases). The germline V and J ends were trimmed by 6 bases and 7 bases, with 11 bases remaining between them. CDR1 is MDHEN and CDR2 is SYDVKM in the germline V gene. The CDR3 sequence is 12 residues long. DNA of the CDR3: TGTGCCAGCAGGCCACAGGGTTATACGCAGTATTTT. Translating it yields CASRPQGYTQYF.

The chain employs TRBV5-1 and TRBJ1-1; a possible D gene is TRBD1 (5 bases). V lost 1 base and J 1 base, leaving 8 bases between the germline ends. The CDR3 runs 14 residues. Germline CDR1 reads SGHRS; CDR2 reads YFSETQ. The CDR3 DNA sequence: TGCGCCAGCAGCTTGAAAGGGACGAACACTGAAGCTTTCTTT. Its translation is CASSLKGTNTEAFF.

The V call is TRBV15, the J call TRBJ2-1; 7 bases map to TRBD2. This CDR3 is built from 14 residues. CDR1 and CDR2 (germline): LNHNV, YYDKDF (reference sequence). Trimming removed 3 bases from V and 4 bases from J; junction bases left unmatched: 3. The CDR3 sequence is CATSRIAGYNEQFF. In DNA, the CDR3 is TGTGCCACCAGCAGGATAGCGGGTTACAATGAGCAGTTCTTC.

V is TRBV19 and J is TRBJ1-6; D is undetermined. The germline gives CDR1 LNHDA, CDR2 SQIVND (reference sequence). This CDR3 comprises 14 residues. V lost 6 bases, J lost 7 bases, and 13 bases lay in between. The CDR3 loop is CASSPREANSPLHF. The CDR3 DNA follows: TGTGCCAGTAGCCCGAGAGAGGCCAATTCACCCCTCCACTTT.

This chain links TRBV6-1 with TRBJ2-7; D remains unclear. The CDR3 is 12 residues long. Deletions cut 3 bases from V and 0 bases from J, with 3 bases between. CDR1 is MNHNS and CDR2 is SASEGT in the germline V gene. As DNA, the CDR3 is TGTGCCAGCAGTGACAACTCCTACGAGCAGTACTTC. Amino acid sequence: CASSDNSYEQYF.